A single sample gave rise to the 6 T cell receptor beta chains below, sequenced in a study of shared clonotypes between healthy human individuals (dated by TCRdb to about 2020). The method was the immunoSEQ multiplex PCR assay. TCRdb mirrors the immuneACCESS table, restricted to in-frame sequences. Some clones are absent from its copies; in checked studies, under half trace to an unresolved V gene, and the reason for the others is unknown. This sample holds approximately 2.4 million clones; more than 90% were observed only once. The ten biggest clones cover around 0.13% of the sample. Material for sequencing was naive CD4+ T cells sorted from blood. In the paper's terms, the cell subset or site label means: CD45RA+ positively selected. The receptors stem from a man between 18 and 29 years old in good health.

Points on this clone: Other DNA sequences of this sample code for an identical CDR3. The genes are TRBV5-1 and TRBJ2-4, with D uncertain. This CDR3 spans 14 amino acids. In germline, CDR1 is SGHRS, CDR2 YFSETQ. Trimming shortened V by 0 bases and J by 4 bases, and 8 bases separated the two germline ends. The CDR3 protein is CASSLEGGKNIQYF. For the CDR3, the DNA is TGCGCCAGCAGCTTGGAGGGCGGAAAAAACATTCAGTACTTC.

V gene TRBV29-1 combines with J gene TRBJ2-3; 8 bases map to TRBD2. The CDR3 is made up of 15 amino acids. From germline, CDR1 is SQVTM and CDR2 ANQGSEA. V shed 6 bases, J shed 2 bases, and the junction held 10 bases outside the gene matches. The CDR3 nucleotides read TGCAGCGTGAATATCGGGGGGGGTCCCACAGATACGCAGTATTTT. It yields the protein CSVNIGGGPTDTQYF.

This clone was seen once. The chain combines TRBV29-1 with TRBJ2-5; no firm D call. Germline V gives CDR1 SQVTM, CDR2 ANQGSEA. The CDR3 extends over 13 amino acids. Trimming took off 4 bases at V and 0 bases at J, with 9 bases between the two ends. The CDR3 nucleotides are TGCAGCGTTGGTTGGGCGTACCAAGAGACCCAGTACTTC. It specifies CSVGWAYQETQYF.

Only one count was recorded for this clone. This chain connects TRBV18 to TRBJ1-5, with D perhaps TRBD1 (5 bases). Trimming took 3 bases from V and 2 from J, leaving 14 bases between them. The germline gives CDR1 KGHSH, CDR2 LQKENI. This CDR3 is built from 16 residues. The CDR3 nucleotides read TGTGCCAGCTCACCCAGCTCGGGGGTAGGCAATCAGCCCCAGCATTTT. Translation: CASSPSSGVGNQPQHF.

The V call is TRBV10-3, the J call TRBJ1-1; D gene uncertain. CDR1 ENHRY and CDR2 SYGVKD come from the germline V gene. The CDR3 runs 16 residues. V lost 6 bases to trimming and J lost 0 bases, with 17 bases between them. The CDR3: CAIRRETKLMNTEAFF. DNA for the CDR3: TGTGCCATCAGGAGGGAGACAAAGCTCATGAACACTGAAGCTTTCTTT.

The gene calls are TRBV11-2 and TRBJ2-7, with D uncertain. V lost 5 bases and J lost 4, with 15 bases in between. From germline, CDR1 is SGHAT and CDR2 FQNNGV. The CDR3 runs 14 residues. CDR3 protein: CASSTSPERYEQYF. CDR3 nucleotide sequence: TGTGCCAGCAGCACTTCCCCAGAGCGATACGAGCAGTACTTC. Complete variable domain (other parts from reference TRBV11-2 and TRBJ2-7): EAGVAQSPRYKIIEKRQSVAFWCNPISGHATLYWYQQILGQGPKLLIQFQNNGVVDDSQLPKDRFSAERLKGVDSTLKIQPAKLEDSAVYLCASSTSPERYEQYFGPGTRLTVT.